The source of this TCR beta chain is a study of shared clonotypes between healthy human individuals. The CDR3 is 13 residues long. The ends were cut back, 3 bases at V and 8 bases at J, with 12 bases in the middle. Per germline, CDR1 SGDLS and CDR2 YYNGEE. Tens of thousands of T cell genomes (around 200 ng DNA) went into each sorted-subset replicate. Produced via immunoSEQ multiplex PCR; TCRdb's table is partial and in-frame only. The sample contains 450,000 to 700,000 clones, 95% to 96% of which appear only once. The sample holds one count of this clone. Naive CD8 populations comprised CD45RO-negative cells positively selected for CCR7, excluding terminally differentiated effector memory CD45RA+ cells.

The receptor comes from a woman in her twenties or thirties in good health. The sequenced sample was naive CD8+ T cells sorted from blood. This chain connects TRBV9 to TRBJ2-1, with D possibly being TRBD1 or TRBD2 (6 bases each). The CDR3 here is CASSGTGTDEQFF. DNA of the CDR3: TGTGCCAGCAGCGGAACAGGGACTGATGAGCAGTTCTTC. Looking up the rest from reference TRBV9 and TRBJ2-1 gives the full variable domain: DSGVTQTPKHLITATGQRVTLRCSPRSGDLSVYWYQQSLDQGLQFLIQYYNGEERAKGNILERFSAQQFPDLHSELNLSSLELGDSALYFCASSGTGTDEQFFGPGTRLTVL.